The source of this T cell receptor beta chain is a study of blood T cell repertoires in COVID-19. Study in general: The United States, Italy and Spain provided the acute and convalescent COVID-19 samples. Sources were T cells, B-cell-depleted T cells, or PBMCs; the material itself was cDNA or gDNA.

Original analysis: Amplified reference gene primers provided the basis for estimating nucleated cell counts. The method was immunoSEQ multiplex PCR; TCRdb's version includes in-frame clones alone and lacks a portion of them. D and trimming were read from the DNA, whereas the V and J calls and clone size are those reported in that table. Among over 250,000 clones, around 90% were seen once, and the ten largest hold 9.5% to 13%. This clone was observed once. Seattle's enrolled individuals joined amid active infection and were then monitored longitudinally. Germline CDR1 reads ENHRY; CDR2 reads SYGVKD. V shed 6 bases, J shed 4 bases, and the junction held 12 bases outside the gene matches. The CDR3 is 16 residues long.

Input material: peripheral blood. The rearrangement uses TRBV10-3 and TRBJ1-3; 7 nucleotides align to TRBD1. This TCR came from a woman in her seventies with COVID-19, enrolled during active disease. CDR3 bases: TGTGCCATCAGCAACGACAGGGTATTGTCGGGAAACACCATATATTTT. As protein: CAISNDRVLSGNTIYF.